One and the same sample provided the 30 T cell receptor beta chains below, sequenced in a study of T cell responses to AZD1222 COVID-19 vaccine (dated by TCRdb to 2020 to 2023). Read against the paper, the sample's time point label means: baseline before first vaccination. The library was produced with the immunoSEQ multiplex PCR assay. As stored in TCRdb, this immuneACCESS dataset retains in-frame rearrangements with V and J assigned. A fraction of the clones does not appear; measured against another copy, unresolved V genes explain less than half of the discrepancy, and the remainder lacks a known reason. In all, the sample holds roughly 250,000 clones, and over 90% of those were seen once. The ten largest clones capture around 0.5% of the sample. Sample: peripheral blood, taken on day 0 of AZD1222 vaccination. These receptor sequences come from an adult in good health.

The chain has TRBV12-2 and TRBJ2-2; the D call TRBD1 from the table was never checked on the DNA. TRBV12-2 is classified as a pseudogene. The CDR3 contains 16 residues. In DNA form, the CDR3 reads TGTGCAAGTCGCTTAGGGACAGGGGTAAGCACCGGGGAGCTGTTTTTT. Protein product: CASRLGTGVSTGELFF.

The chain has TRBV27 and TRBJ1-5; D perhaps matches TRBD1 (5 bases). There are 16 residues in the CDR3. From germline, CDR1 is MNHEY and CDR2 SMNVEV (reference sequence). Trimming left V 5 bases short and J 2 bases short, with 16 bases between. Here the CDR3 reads CASSPNWGNGNQPQHF. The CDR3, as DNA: TGTGCCAGCAGTCCGAATTGGGGGAATGGCAATCAGCCCCAGCATTTT.

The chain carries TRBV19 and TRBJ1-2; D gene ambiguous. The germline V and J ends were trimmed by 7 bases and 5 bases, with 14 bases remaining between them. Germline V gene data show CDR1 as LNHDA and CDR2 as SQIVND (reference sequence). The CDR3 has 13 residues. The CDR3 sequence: CASNTAPSYGYTF. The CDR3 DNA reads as TGTGCCAGTAACACAGCCCCGTCTTATGGCTACACCTTC.

CDR3 bases: TGTGCCAGCAGCTTACGGGGGATGGGACACACTGAAGCTTTCTTT. Translated: CASSLRGMGHTEAFF. The chain is built from TRBV7-9 and TRBJ1-1, with D tentatively TRBD1 (5 bases). This CDR3 contains 15 residues. Germline CDR1 is SEHNR and CDR2 is FQNEAQ (reference sequence). The germline V and J ends were trimmed by 2 bases and 3 bases, with 13 bases remaining between them.

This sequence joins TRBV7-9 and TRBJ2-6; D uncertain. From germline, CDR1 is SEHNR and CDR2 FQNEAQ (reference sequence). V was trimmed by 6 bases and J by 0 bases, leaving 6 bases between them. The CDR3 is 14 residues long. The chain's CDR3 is CASRPGSGANVLTF. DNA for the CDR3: TGTGCCAGCAGGCCTGGCTCTGGGGCCAACGTCCTGACTTTC.

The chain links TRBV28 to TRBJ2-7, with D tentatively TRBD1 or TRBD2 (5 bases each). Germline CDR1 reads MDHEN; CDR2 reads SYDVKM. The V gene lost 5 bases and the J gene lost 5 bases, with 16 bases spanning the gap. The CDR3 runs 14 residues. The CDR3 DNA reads TGTGCCAGCAGTCCCTCAGGGAGCCCCCACGAGCAGTACTTC. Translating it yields CASSPSGSPHEQYF. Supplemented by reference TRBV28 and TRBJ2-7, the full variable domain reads DVKVTQSSRYLVKRTGEKVFLECVQDMDHENMFWYRQDPGLGLRLIYFSYDVKMKEKGDIPEGYSVSREKKERFSLILESASTNQTSMYLCASSPSGSPHEQYFGPGTRLTVT.

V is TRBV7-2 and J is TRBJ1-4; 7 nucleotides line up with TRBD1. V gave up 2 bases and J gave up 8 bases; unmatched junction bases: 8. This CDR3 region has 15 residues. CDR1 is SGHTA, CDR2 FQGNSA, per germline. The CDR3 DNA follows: TGTGCCAGCAGCTTAAGAGGGGGCTGGGGGGAAAAACTGTTTTTT. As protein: CASSLRGGWGEKLFF.

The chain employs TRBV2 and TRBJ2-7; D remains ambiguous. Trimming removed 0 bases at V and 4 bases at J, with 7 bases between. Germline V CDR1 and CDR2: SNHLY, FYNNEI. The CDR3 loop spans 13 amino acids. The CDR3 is CASSEALGYEQYF. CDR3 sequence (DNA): TGTGCCAGCAGTGAAGCGCTAGGGTACGAGCAGTACTTC.

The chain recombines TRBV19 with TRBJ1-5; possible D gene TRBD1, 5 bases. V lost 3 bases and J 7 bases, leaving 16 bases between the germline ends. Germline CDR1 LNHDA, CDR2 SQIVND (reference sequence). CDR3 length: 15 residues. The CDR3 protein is CASSIGTIFVQPQHF. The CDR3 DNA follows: TGTGCCAGTAGTATTGGGACCATCTTTGTCCAGCCCCAGCATTTT.

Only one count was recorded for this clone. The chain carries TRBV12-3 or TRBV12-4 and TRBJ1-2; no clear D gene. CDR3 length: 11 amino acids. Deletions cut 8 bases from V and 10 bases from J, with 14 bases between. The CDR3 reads CASGPGQAYTF. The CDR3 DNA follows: TGTGCCAGCGGCCCTGGGCAGGCCTACACCTTC.

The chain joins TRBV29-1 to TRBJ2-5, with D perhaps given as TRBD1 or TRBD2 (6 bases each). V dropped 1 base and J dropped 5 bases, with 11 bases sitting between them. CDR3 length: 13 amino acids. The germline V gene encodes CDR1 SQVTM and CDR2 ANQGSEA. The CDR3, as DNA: TGCAGCGTTGAAGGGGGGGCCCGGGAGACCCAGTACTTC. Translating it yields CSVEGGARETQYF. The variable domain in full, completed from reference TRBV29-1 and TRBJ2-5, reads SAVISQKPSRDICQRGTSLTIQCQVDSQVTMMFWYRQQPGQSLTLIATANQGSEATYESGFVIDKFPISRPNLTFSTLTVSNMSPEDSSIYLCSVEGGARETQYFGPGTRLLVL.

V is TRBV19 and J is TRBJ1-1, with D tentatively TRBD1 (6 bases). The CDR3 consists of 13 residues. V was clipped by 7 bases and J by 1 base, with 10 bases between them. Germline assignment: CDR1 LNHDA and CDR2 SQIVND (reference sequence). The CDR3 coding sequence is TGTGCCAGTAAGGGGGGACAGAACACTGAAGCTTTCTTT. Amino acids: CASKGGQNTEAFF.

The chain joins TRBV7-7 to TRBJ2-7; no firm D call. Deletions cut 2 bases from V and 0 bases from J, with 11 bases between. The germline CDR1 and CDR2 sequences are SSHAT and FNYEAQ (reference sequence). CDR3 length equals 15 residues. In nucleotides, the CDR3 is TGTGCCAGCAGCTTAAGGGATACGAGCTCCTACGAGCAGTACTTC. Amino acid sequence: CASSLRDTSSYEQYF.

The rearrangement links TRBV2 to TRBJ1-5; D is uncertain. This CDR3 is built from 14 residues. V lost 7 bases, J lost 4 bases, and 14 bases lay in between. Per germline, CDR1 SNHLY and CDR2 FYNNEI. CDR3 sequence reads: CASNLKDGNQPQHF. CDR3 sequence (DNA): TGTGCCAGCAATTTGAAGGACGGAAATCAGCCCCAGCATTTT.

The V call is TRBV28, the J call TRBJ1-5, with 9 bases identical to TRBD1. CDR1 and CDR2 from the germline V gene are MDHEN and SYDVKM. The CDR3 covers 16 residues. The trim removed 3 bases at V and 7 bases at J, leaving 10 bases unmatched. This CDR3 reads CASSFADGTGFQPQHF. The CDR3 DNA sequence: TGTGCCAGCAGTTTCGCAGATGGGACAGGGTTCCAGCCCCAGCATTTT.

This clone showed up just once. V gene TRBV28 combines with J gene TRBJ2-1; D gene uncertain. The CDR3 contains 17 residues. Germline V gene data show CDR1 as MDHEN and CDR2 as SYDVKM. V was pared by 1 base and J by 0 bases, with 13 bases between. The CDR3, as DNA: TGTGCCAGCAGTTTATTCTGGCTGAAGAGCTCCTACAATGAGCAGTTCTTC. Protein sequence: CASSLFWLKSSYNEQFF.

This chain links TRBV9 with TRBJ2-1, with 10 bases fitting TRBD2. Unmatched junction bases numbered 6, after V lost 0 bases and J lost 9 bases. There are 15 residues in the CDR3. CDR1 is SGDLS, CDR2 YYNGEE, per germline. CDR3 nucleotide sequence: TGTGCCAGCAGCGTAGCCGGGACTAGCGTGGCTGAGCAGTTCTTC. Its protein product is CASSVAGTSVAEQFF.

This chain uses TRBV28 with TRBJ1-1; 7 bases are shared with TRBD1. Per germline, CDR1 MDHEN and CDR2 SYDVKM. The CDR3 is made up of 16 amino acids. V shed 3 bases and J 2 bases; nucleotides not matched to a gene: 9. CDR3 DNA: TGTGCCAGCAGTTTGACAGGGAGTAGGCTTAACACTGAAGCTTTCTTT. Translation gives CASSLTGSRLNTEAFF.

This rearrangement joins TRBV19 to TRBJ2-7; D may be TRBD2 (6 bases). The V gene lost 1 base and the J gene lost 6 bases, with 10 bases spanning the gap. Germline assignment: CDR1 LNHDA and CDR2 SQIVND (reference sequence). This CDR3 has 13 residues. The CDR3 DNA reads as TGTGCCAGTAGTATAGGGCGGGGAACCGAGCAGTACTTC. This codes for CASSIGRGTEQYF.

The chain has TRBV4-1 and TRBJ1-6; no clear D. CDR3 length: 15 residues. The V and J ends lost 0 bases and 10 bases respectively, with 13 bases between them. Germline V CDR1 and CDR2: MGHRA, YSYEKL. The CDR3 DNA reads TGCGCCAGCAGCCAAGATAAGGTTCGAGGGTCACCCCTCCACTTT. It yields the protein CASSQDKVRGSPLHF.

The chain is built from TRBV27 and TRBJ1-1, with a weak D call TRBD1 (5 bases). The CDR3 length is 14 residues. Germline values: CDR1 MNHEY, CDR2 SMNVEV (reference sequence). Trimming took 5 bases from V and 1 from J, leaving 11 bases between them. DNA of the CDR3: TGTGCCAGCAGTCCCTCCAGGGCGAACACTGAAGCTTTCTTT. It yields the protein CASSPSRANTEAFF.

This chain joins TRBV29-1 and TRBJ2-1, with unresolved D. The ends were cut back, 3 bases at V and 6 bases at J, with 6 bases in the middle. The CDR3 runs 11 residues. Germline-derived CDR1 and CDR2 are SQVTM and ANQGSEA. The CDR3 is CSVERSNEQFF. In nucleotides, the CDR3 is TGCAGCGTTGAGAGGTCCAATGAGCAGTTCTTC.

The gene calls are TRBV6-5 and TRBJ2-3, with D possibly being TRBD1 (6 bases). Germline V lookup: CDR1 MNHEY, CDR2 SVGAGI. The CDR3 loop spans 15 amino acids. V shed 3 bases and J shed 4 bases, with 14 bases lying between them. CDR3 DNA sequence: TGTGCCAGCAGTTATGATGGGGGCGACCCAGATACGCAGTATTTT. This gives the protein CASSYDGGDPDTQYF.

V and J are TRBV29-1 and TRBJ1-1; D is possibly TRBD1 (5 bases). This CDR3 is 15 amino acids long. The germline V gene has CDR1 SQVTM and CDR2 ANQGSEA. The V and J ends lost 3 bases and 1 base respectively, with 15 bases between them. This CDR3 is CSVEGGAGTNTEAFF. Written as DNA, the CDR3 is TGCAGCGTTGAGGGTGGGGCAGGGACGAACACTGAAGCTTTCTTT.

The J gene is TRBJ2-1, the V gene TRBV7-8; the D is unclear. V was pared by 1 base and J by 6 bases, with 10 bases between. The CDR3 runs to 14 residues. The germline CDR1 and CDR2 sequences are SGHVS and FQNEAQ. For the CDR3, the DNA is TGTGCCAGCAGCTTAGGGGCTAGAAGCAATGAGCAGTTCTTC. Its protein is CASSLGARSNEQFF.

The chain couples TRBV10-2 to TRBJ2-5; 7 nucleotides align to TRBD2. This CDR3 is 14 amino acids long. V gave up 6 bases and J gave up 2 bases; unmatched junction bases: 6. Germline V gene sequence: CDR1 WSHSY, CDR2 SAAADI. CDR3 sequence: CASSNAGEQETQYF. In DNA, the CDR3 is TGCGCCAGCAGCAACGCGGGGGAACAAGAGACCCAGTACTTC.

The CDR3 nucleotides are TGTGCCAGCAGCTACCGGGACAGGGCTTCAATAGAGCAGTACTTC. Translation: CASSYRDRASIEQYF. V usage is TRBV11-3 and J usage is TRBJ2-7, with 9 positions matching TRBD1. The CDR3 spans 15 residues. Germline CDR1 is SGHNT and CDR2 is YENEEA. V gave up 4 bases and J gave up 7 bases; unmatched junction bases: 11. The full variable domain, with the rest looked up from reference TRBV11-3 and TRBJ2-7, is EAGVVQSPRYKIIEKKQPVAFWCNPISGHNTLYWYLQNLGQGPELLIRYENEEAVDDSQLPKDRFSAERLKGVDSTLKIQPAELGDSAVYLCASSYRDRASIEQYFGPGTRLTVT.

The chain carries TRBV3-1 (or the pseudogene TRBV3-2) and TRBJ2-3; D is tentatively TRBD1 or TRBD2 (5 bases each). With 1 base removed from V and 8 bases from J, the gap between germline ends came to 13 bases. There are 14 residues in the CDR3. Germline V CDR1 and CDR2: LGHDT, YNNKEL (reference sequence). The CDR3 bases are TGTGCCAGCAGCCAAGGAGGGGCGACGGCTACGCAGTATTTT. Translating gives CASSQGGATATQYF.

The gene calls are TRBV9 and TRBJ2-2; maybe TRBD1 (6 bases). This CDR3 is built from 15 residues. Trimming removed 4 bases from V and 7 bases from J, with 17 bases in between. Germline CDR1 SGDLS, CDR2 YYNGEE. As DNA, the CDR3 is TGTGCCAGCAGCTTATCCCTGACAGGAAGCGGGGAGCTGTTTTTT. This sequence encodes CASSLSLTGSGELFF. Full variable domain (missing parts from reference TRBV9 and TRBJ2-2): DSGVTQTPKHLITATGQRVTLRCSPRSGDLSVYWYQQSLDQGLQFLIQYYNGEERAKGNILERFSAQQFPDLHSELNLSSLELGDSALYFCASSLSLTGSGELFFGEGSRLTVL.

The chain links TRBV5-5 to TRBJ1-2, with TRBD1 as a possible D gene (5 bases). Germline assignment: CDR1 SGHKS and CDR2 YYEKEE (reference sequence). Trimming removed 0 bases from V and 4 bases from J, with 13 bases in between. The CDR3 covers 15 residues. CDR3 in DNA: TGTGCCAGCAGCTTGGCGCAGGGTAGCAGCTATGGCTACACCTTC. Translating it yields CASSLAQGSSYGYTF.